The T cell receptor beta chain under discussion was sequenced for a study of beta chain features in type 1 diabetes (dated by TCRdb to the late 2010s). Concerning the study at large: Patients and healthy donors did not differ in mean age, gender distribution, total cell number or subset yield. A total of about 100,000,000 sorted cells were examined across all samples, and RNA yield correlated strongly with the number of cells per subset. In the study, recently diagnosed type 1 diabetes patients and matched healthy donors were compared on the TCRB repertoires of their sorted circulating CD4+ T cell subsets. Regulatory and stem cell-like memory subsets were isolated from only 8 patients and roughly 8 healthy donors, whereas naive and central memory subsets came from all 30 or so donors. The full study reports these points: In all four CD4+ subsets, TCRB CDR3 length was moderately but significantly shorter in type 1 diabetes patients. PCR may preferentially amplify shorter templates, but because patient and control samples were amplified and corrected together, any resulting skew would affect both groups equally. Sequencing cDNA rather than genomic DNA could over-represent highly expressing activated cells, although activation and CD3 levels did not differ between groups. At VDJ recombination sites, type 1 diabetes patients had fewer insertions and more deleted nucleotides, which implies abnormalities in thymic rearrangement. Only small numbers of individuals were included in the HLA sub-analyses, which left unresolved whether HLA type had any influence on TCRB rearrangement. Naive, central memory and regulatory TCRB repertoires appeared to be more alike among patients than among healthy donors.

The High Capacity cDNA Reverse Transcription Kit was used to reverse transcribe all of the isolated RNA, meaning that expressed TCRB transcripts were what got sequenced. Deep immunoSEQ sequencing was applied to naive, central memory and regulatory T cell samples, giving an average of roughly 3.5 million total reads per sample. After sorted cells were lysed in RLT buffer, RNA was extracted with DNase-treated RNeasy Micro or Mini kits, with the choice depending on cell number. To prevent cross-contamination, each cell subset was processed individually, whereas patient and healthy donor samples were processed jointly. The immunoSEQ multiplex PCR was used to amplify TCRB sequences from cDNA, yielding 87-bp fragments that span the CDR3 region. Amplicons were sequenced on the Illumina HiSeq platform. The study's own analysis went as follows. PCR bias was computationally corrected using synthetic template baselines, reads within Hamming distance 2 were collapsed, and singletons that could not be merged were discarded. Reads were aligned against IMGT so that V, D and J genes, CDR3 length and insertions or deletions at six rearrangement sites could be assigned. Within each subset, clonotype counts were normalized to the number of sorted cells before true diversity and Gini coefficients were calculated with the tcR R package. Repertoire sharing was quantified using the overlap coefficient calculated on TCRB nucleotide sequences. As a proxy for the pre-selection repertoire, out-of-frame TCRB sequences from naive cells were analyzed. The source is immuneACCESS, and TCRdb retained only in-frame sequences with V and J called. Part of the clones is not carried over; for the studies checked, unresolved V genes explain less than half of this, and the remainder is unexplained. V, J and clone size derive from that table, while D and trimming were established from the DNA sequence. The sample data list 250,000 or so clones, and around 14% of these were observed just once. 0.019% of the sample rests with the top ten.

The germline V gene specifies SGHVS as CDR1 and FQNEAQ as CDR2. Trimming takes 9 bases off V and 1 base off J; junction bases not matched to a gene: 8. CDR3 length: 15 amino acids, cysteine to phenylalanine. The CDR3 DNA has 45 bases and is translated from base 1. Each donor gave one peripheral blood draw, around 0.12 L on average, collected into heparinised tubes. Using a panel that included CD45RO, CCR7, CD25, CD127, CD95 and CD27, naive, central memory, regulatory and stem cell-like memory CD4+ T cells were sorted on a BD FACSAria II. All sorted populations exceeded 95% purity. PBMCs were isolated right away by Lymphoprep density gradient centrifugation and were stained directly, without culture. To minimize batch effects, samples were stained and sorted in pairs, one healthy donor with one patient per experiment. As regards this clone: What antigen it recognizes has not been identified. No base quality values were provided; no much bigger clone lies one nucleotide off.

Source material: naive CD4+ T cells from blood. The cell subset or site label here, explained by the study, means: true naive CD4+ T cells. The origin of this receptor is a man younger than 40 with type 1 diabetes. The rearrangement joined TRBV7-8 to TRBJ2-3, with 9 central nucleotides matching TRBD1. In nucleotides, the sequence is TGTGCCAGTTCATCCCGGGACAGGGGCACAGATACGCAGTATTTT. The resulting protein is CASSSRDRGTDTQYF.